This passage covers 2 T cell receptor beta chains from one sample sequenced in a study of T cells in Graves' hyperthyroidism and ophthalmopathy. Amplification yielded TCR beta CDR3 regions, with RNA transcripts as the source. When the TCR CDR3 underwent first-round RT-PCR, the HTBI primer set was used. Each CDR3 protein is one row after TCRdb ran MiXCR on the multiplex PCR reads. The profile shows about 500,000 distinct CDR3 sequences, around 15% of them singletons. The specimen sequenced was blood. The receptors were gathered from a woman aged 18-30 years with Graves' hyperthyroidism.

The chain has TRBV11-1 and TRBJ2-7, with D possibly being TRBD1 (6 bases). This CDR3 spans 19 amino acids. The germline V gene has CDR1 SGHAT and CDR2 FQDESV (reference sequence). The germline V and J ends were trimmed by 2 bases and 2 bases, with 25 bases remaining between them. CDR3 protein: CASSLSVQGSQFEPYEQYF. DNA for the CDR3: TGTGCCAGCAGCTTAAGCGTTCAGGGGTCTCAGTTCGAGCCCTACGAGCAGTACTTC.

This clonotype was recorded many times. The chain is built from TRBV27 and TRBJ2-5; 9 bases fit TRBD1. The CDR3 covers 14 residues. Looked up from germline, CDR1 is MNHEY and CDR2 is SMNVEV (reference sequence). Losses at the gene ends were 5 bases for V and 2 bases for J; bases not matched to a gene: 3. Here the CDR3 DNA reads TGTGCCAGCAGTGGACAGGGGCGGCAAGAGACCCAGTACTTC. Its protein is CASSGQGRQETQYF.